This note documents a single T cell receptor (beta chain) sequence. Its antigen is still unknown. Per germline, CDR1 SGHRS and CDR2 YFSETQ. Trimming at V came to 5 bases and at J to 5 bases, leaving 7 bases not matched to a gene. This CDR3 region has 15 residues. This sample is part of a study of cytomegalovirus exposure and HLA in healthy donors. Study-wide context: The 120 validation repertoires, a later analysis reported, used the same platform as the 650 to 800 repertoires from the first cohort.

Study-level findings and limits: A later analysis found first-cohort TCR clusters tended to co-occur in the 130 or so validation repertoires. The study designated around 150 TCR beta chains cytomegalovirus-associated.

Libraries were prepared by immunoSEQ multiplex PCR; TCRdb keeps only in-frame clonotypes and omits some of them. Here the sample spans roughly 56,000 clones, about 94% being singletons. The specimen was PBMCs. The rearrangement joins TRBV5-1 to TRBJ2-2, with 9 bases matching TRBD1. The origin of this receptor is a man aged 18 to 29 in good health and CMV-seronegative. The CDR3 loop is CASRFRTGETGELFF. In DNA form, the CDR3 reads TGCGCCAGCAGGTTCAGGACAGGGGAGACCGGGGAGCTGTTTTTT.